What follows are 24 T cell receptor beta chains derived from one specimen sequenced in a study of response to subunit inactivated influenza vaccine. TCRdb recomputed calls from the RT-PCR reads with MiXCR, one row per CDR3 protein. Among around 760,000 distinct CDR3 sequences, approximately 13% were seen once, and the ten largest hold around 6.5%. The sequencing used PBMCs from blood, collected about 14 days before vaccination. The receptor set was obtained from a man aged 50 to 60 who received an inactivated influenza vaccine.

J is TRBJ1-4 and V is TRBV4-3, with 9 bases aligning to TRBD1. V lost 0 bases and J lost 8; bases outside the gene matches: 7. Per germline, CDR1 LGHNA and CDR2 YSLEER. CDR3 length equals 16 residues. CDR3 DNA: TGCGCCAGCAGCCAAGATAAAGGGACAGGGCGGGAAAAACTGTTTTTT. Translated: CASSQDKGTGREKLFF.

This clonotype was found once. The junction and the germline gene differ at one end; a read error may be behind it. This sequence joins TRBV6-2 or TRBV6-3 and TRBJ2-1, with 8 bases that match TRBD2. The germline V gene encodes CDR1 MNHEY and CDR2 SVGEGT. The CDR3 has 13 amino acids. As DNA, the CDR3 is TGTGCCTGCAGTTACGGGGGGGCCGTTGAGCAGTTCTTC. Translating gives CACSYGGAVEQFF.

In its sample, this clonotype was seen a few times. This chain connects TRBV4-2 to TRBJ2-3; the D is unclear. Germline V gene sequence: CDR1 LGHNA, CDR2 YNFKEQ. The V gene lost 1 base and the J gene lost 0 bases, with 11 bases spanning the gap. The CDR3 runs to 16 residues. This chain's CDR3 is CASSQAPHYSTDTQYF. CDR3 coding DNA: TGTGCCAGCAGCCAAGCTCCACACTACAGCACAGATACGCAGTATTTT.

This chain links TRBV18 with TRBJ2-2, with 8 positions matching TRBD2. The CDR3 is made up of 14 amino acids. V gave up 6 bases and J gave up 7 bases; unmatched junction bases: 7. CDR1 and CDR2 from the germline V gene are KGHSH and LQKENI. CDR3 in amino acids: CASSQRESNGELFF. The CDR3 DNA is TGTGCCAGCTCCCAGCGGGAGTCCAACGGGGAGCTGTTTTTT.

The V gene is TRBV6-2 or TRBV6-3, the J gene TRBJ1-5, with D perhaps TRBD1 (5 bases). Germline V lookup: CDR1 MNHEY, CDR2 SVGEGT. The ends were cut back, 9 bases at V and 3 bases at J, with 15 bases in the middle. This CDR3 has 14 amino acids. The CDR3 loop reads CARVNRDFNQPQHF. The CDR3 DNA reads as TGTGCCAGGGTCAACCGGGACTTCAATCAGCCCCAGCATTTT.

This clonotype was detected a few times. The rearrangement uses TRBV20-1 and TRBJ2-3; D is ambiguous. This CDR3 comprises 12 residues. CDR1 and CDR2 from the germline V gene are DFQATT and SNEGSKA (reference sequence). V was pared by 3 bases and J by 6 bases, with 10 bases between. CDR3 in DNA: TGCAGTGCTAGGGCTTATGAGGATACGCAGTATTTT. Its protein product is CSARAYEDTQYF.

This clonotype was detected ten times or more. The chain recombines TRBV28 with TRBJ1-1, with D maybe TRBD1 (6 bases). CDR1 is MDHEN, CDR2 SYDVKM, per germline. The CDR3 extends over 13 amino acids. Trimming shortened V by 6 bases and J by 0 bases, and 8 bases separated the two germline ends. CDR3 loop: CASRDRMNTEAFF. The CDR3 bases are TGTGCCAGCAGGGACAGAATGAACACTGAAGCTTTCTTT.

At least ten counts were recorded for this clonotype. The junction differs from germline at one of its ends, possibly a read error. The chain combines TRBV5-1 with TRBJ1-2; perhaps TRBD1 as D (5 bases). The CDR3 extends over 14 amino acids. Germline CDR1 SGHRS, CDR2 YFSETQ. The CDR3 is CASSLVGGNYGYTF. The CDR3 nucleotides are TGTGCCAGCAGCTTAGTTGGGGGTAACTATGGCTACACCTTC.

This clonotype was recorded a few times. This chain connects TRBV15 to TRBJ2-1, with D perhaps matching TRBD2 (6 bases). The CDR3 is made up of 15 amino acids. CDR1 and CDR2 from the germline V gene are LNHNV and YYDKDF (reference sequence). V lost 4 bases to trimming and J lost 7 bases, with 17 bases between them. The CDR3 nucleotides read TGTGCCACCAGCACGGGGGTCACCACAAGTAATGAGCAGTTCTTC. Encoded protein: CATSTGVTTSNEQFF.

In this sample, this clonotype turned up a few times. The V and J genes are TRBV6-2 or TRBV6-3 and TRBJ1-3, with D possibly TRBD1 on 6 matching bases. With 6 bases removed from V and 2 bases from J, the gap between germline ends came to 11 bases. The CDR3 sequence is 14 residues long. The germline V gene encodes CDR1 MNHEY and CDR2 SVGEGT. CDR3 nucleotides: TGTGCCAGCAGACGCACAGGGACTGGAAACACCATATATTTT. Translating it yields CASRRTGTGNTIYF.

The J gene is TRBJ2-2, the V gene TRBV6-2 or TRBV6-3, with D uncertain. The V end was cut by 5 bases, the J end by 2 bases, with 15 bases between. The CDR3 runs 16 residues. Germline V lookup: CDR1 MNHEY, CDR2 SVGEGT. CDR3 DNA sequence: TGTGCCAGCAGTCCCGGCGTTGCTCTAAACACCGGGGAGCTGTTTTTT. It codes for CASSPGVALNTGELFF.

This clonotype was detected many times. The V call is TRBV3-1, the J call TRBJ1-2; a weak D match, TRBD1 (5 bases). V was cut by 6 bases and J by 5 bases, with 10 bases left in between. The length of the CDR3 is 12 residues. In germline, CDR1 is LGHDT, CDR2 YNNKEL (reference sequence). The CDR3 coding sequence is TGTGCCAGCAGTAGGCAGGGATATGGCTACACCTTC. Translation: CASSRQGYGYTF.

This clonotype has just a few counts. The rearrangement links TRBV4-3 to TRBJ2-7, with D perhaps TRBD1 (6 bases). The CDR3 is made up of 14 amino acids. Germline CDR1 LGHNA, CDR2 YSLEER. Between the trimmed V and J ends, which lost 2 bases and 1 base, there was a span of 9 bases. The chain's CDR3 is CASSQQQGSYEQYF. CDR3 bases: TGCGCCAGCAGCCAACAACAGGGATCCTACGAGCAGTACTTC.

This clonotype was observed many times. V and J are TRBV20-1 and TRBJ2-2; a weak D match, TRBD2 (5 bases). The V end lost 4 bases, the J end lost 6 bases, and 9 bases lay between the germline ends. Germline V gene sequence: CDR1 DFQATT, CDR2 SNEGSKA (reference sequence). The CDR3 consists of 12 residues. The CDR3: CSAIRGAGELFF. CDR3 nucleotides: TGCAGTGCTATTCGGGGTGCCGGGGAGCTGTTTTTT.

The V and J genes are TRBV7-9 and TRBJ2-7, with TRBD2 matching over 11 bases. The CDR3 extends over 15 amino acids. The germline V gene has CDR1 SEHNR and CDR2 FQNEAQ (reference sequence). The trim removed 5 bases at V and 3 bases at J, leaving 6 bases unmatched. CDR3 sequence reads: CASSRSLAGDYEQYF. The CDR3 nucleotides read TGTGCCAGCAGCCGCTCACTAGCGGGAGACTACGAGCAGTACTTC.

This clonotype has only a few counts. The V gene is TRBV30, the J gene TRBJ1-3; unclear D gene. Trimming took off 2 bases at V and 8 bases at J, with 7 bases between the two ends. Germline assignment: CDR1 GTSNPN and CDR2 SVGIG (reference sequence). The CDR3 length is 11 residues. CDR3 protein: CAWSYEDTIYF. DNA for the CDR3: TGTGCCTGGAGTTATGAGGACACCATATATTTT. Together with reference TRBV30 and TRBJ1-3, the CDR3 gives the full variable domain: SQTIHQWPATLVQPVGSPLSLECTVEGTSNPNLYWYRQAAGRGLQLLFYSVGIGQISSEVPQNLSASRPQDRQFILSSKKLLLSDSGFYLCAWSYEDTIYFGEGSWLTVV.

This sequence joins TRBV25-1 and TRBJ2-5, with TRBD1 matching 7 bases. J was trimmed by 10 bases and V by 1 base; bases with no gene match: 6. Germline values: CDR1 MGHDK, CDR2 SYGVNS. CDR3 length: 13 residues. This CDR3 is CASSELVPGGQYF. The CDR3 DNA reads TGTGCCAGCAGTGAATTAGTCCCAGGGGGCCAGTACTTC.

The chain uses TRBV19 and TRBJ2-1; TRBD2 is a possible D gene (5 bases). The germline V and J ends were trimmed by 0 bases and 4 bases, with 28 bases remaining between them. Germline V lookup: CDR1 LNHDA, CDR2 SQIVND (reference sequence). CDR3 length equals 21 residues. CDR3 coding DNA: TGTGCCAGTAGTATAGATTCTGGACTGGACGTGCTTAAGGAAAGATACAATGAGCAGTTCTTC. It codes for CASSIDSGLDVLKERYNEQFF. Looking up the rest from reference TRBV19 and TRBJ2-1 gives the full variable domain: DGGITQSPKYLFRKEGQNVTLSCEQNLNHDAMYWYRQDPGQGLRLIYYSQIVNDFQKGDIAEGYSVSREKKESFPLTVTSAQKNPTAFYLCASSIDSGLDVLKERYNEQFFGPGTRLTVL.

This rearrangement joins TRBV5-1 to TRBJ1-1, with D maybe TRBD1 (5 bases). The CDR3 extends over 12 amino acids. Deletions cut 1 base from V and 6 bases from J, with 7 bases between. CDR1 SGHRS and CDR2 YFSETQ come from the germline V gene. CDR3 residues: CASSLWGPEAFF. The CDR3 DNA sequence: TGCGCCAGCAGCTTGTGGGGCCCTGAAGCTTTCTTT. Full variable domain (rest looked up from reference TRBV5-1 and TRBJ1-1): KAGVTQTPRYLIKTRGQQVTLSCSPISGHRSVSWYQQTPGQGLQFLFEYFSETQRNKGNFPGRFSGRQFSNSRSEMNVSTLELGDSALYLCASSLWGPEAFFGQGTRLTVV.

The J gene is TRBJ2-3, the V gene TRBV7-8; D uncertain. The ends were cut back, 0 bases at V and 0 bases at J, with 10 bases in the middle. This CDR3 contains 16 residues. In germline, CDR1 is SGHVS, CDR2 FQNEAQ. The CDR3 coding sequence is TGTGCCAGCAGCTTAGCGAGCCAGGCGAGCACAGATACGCAGTATTTT. Translating gives CASSLASQASTDTQYF.

This clonotype was seen a few times. V usage is TRBV5-1 and J usage is TRBJ2-7; no clear D. The CDR3 is 15 amino acids. V was cut by 0 bases and J by 4 bases, with 14 bases left in between. The germline CDR1 and CDR2 sequences are SGHRS and YFSETQ. CDR3 sequence reads: CASSLVSDSTYEQYF. DNA of the CDR3: TGCGCCAGCAGCTTGGTTTCCGACTCGACTTACGAGCAGTACTTC.

This clonotype was seen more than once but under ten times. This rearrangement joins TRBV6-5 to TRBJ1-3; D not certain. The V gene's germline CDR1 is MNHEY and CDR2 SVGAGI. Trimming shortened V by 0 bases and J by 0 bases, and 9 bases separated the two germline ends. The CDR3 runs to 16 residues. The CDR3 region has the DNA TGTGCCAGCAGTTACTCGATGGGTATCTCTGGAAACACCATATATTTT. Translation: CASSYSMGISGNTIYF.

The V and J genes are TRBV4-3 and TRBJ1-6; 7 bases align to TRBD1. CDR3 length equals 16 residues. Germline values: CDR1 LGHNA, CDR2 YSLEER. The J segment lost 8 bases and the V segment lost 4 bases, leaving 11 bases of the junction unmatched. The CDR3 region has the DNA TGCGCCAGCAGCCTCCAAAGGTCACAGGGGTATTCACCCCTCCACTTT. The encoded protein is CASSLQRSQGYSPLHF.

The genes are TRBV12-3 or TRBV12-4 and TRBJ1-2; 7 bases are shared with TRBD1. CDR3 size: 15 residues. Trimming removed 5 bases from V and 3 bases from J; junction bases left unmatched: 9. The CDR3 loop is CASSTGTAKDYGYTF. The CDR3, as DNA: TGTGCCAGCAGTACCGGGACAGCTAAAGACTATGGCTACACCTTC.